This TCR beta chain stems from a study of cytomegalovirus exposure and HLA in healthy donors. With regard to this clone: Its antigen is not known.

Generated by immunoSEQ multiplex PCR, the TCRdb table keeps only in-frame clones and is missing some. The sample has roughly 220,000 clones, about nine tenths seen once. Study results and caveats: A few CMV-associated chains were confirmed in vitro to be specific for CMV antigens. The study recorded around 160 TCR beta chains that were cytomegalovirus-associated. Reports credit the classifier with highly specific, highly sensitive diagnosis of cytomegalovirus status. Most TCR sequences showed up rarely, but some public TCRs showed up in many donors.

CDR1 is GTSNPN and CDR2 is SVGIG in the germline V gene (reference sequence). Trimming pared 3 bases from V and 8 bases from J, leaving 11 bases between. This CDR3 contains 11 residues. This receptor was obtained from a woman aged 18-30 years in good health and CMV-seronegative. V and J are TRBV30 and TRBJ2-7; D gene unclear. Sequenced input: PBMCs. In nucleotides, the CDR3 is TGTGCCTGGAGGGTTGGAGTCCAGCAGTACTTC. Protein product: CAWRVGVQQYF.